A selection of T cell receptor beta chains follows, all from one sample in a study of T-cell memory formation after mild COVID-19. TCRdb passed the 5' RACE reads through MiXCR, listing each CDR3 protein once. The data contain roughly 560,000 distinct CDR3 sequences, around 21% of them singletons. Sequences were obtained from PBMCs or a T cell subset sorted from them (not recorded which). These receptors all stem from an adult woman who had mild COVID-19 (a few samples of this study predate the infection). Cell type and time point are not known. Both conserved end residues are part of each CDR3. D genes are given only for firm matches. Some rows have no size entry. The others give once, few or many, or a class for an expanded clone.

cdr3_nt: TGTGCCAGCAGACGGACAGGGGCGGAGACCCAGTACTTC; cdr3_aa: CASRRTGAETQYF; d_call: TRBD1; j_call: TRBJ2-5; clone_size: NA; v_call: TRBV11-3
cdr3_nt: TGTGCCAGCAGTTTATCGGGACTAGTATACGAGCAGTACTTC; cdr3_aa: CASSLSGLVYEQYF; d_call: TRBD2; j_call: TRBJ2-7; clone_size: NA; v_call: TRBV27
cdr3_nt: TGCAGCGTTGAATTATGGGGTCGCCCTGGGGTCAATGAGCAGTTCTTC; cdr3_aa: CSVELWGRPGVNEQFF; d_call: NA; j_call: TRBJ2-1; clone_size: many; v_call: TRBV29-1
cdr3_nt: TGTGCCAGCAGCATAGCCGGGACTAGCGGGATTGCAATCTACGAGCAGTACTTC; cdr3_aa: CASSIAGTSGIAIYEQYF; d_call: TRBD2; j_call: TRBJ2-7; clone_size: NA; v_call: TRBV7-2
cdr3_nt: TGCAGCGTGGACAGGGGACAAGAGACCCAGTACTTC; cdr3_aa: CSVDRGQETQYF; d_call: TRBD1; j_call: TRBJ2-5; clone_size: NA; v_call: TRBV29-1
cdr3_nt: TGTGCCAGCAGCCCGGGACTAGCCCGAGAGACCCAGTACTTC; cdr3_aa: CASSPGLARETQYF; d_call: TRBD2; j_call: TRBJ2-5; clone_size: NA; v_call: TRBV11-1
cdr3_nt: TGTGCCAGCAGTTTAGGGGACAGGGTAGGCGGCTATGGCTACACCTTC; cdr3_aa: CASSLGDRVGGYGYTF; d_call: TRBD1; j_call: TRBJ1-2; clone_size: many; v_call: TRBV12-3/TRBV12-4
cdr3_nt: TGTGCCAGCAGCCTCGGGACAGGGGGCTTGGGGGCTTTCTTT; cdr3_aa: CASSLGTGGLGAFF; d_call: TRBD1; j_call: TRBJ1-1; clone_size: few; v_call: TRBV5-6
cdr3_nt: TGTGCCAGCAGTCCCCCTAGCGGGGGATACGAGCAGTACTTC; cdr3_aa: CASSPPSGGYEQYF; d_call: TRBD2; j_call: TRBJ2-7; clone_size: NA; v_call: TRBV12-3/TRBV12-4
cdr3_nt: TGTGCCAGCAGTTCCCCCGGTAGGGGGCCTTACGAGCAGTACTTC; cdr3_aa: CASSSPGRGPYEQYF; d_call: TRBD1; j_call: TRBJ2-7; clone_size: few; v_call: TRBV6-5
cdr3_nt: TGTGCCAGCAGTTACTCTATGGGGCAGAACTATGGCTACACCTTC; cdr3_aa: CASSYSMGQNYGYTF; d_call: NA; j_call: TRBJ1-2; clone_size: NA; v_call: TRBV6-5
cdr3_nt: TGTGCCAGCAGTTTTGGTCGCAGGGGGCTTATTGGGCAGTTCTTC; cdr3_aa: CASSFGRRGLIGQFF; d_call: TRBD1; j_call: TRBJ2-1; clone_size: NA; v_call: TRBV12-3/TRBV12-4
cdr3_nt: TGTGCCAGCAGCGTAAACTGGGGGCAGGACAACGAGCAGTACTTC; cdr3_aa: CASSVNWGQDNEQYF; d_call: NA; j_call: TRBJ2-7; clone_size: few; v_call: TRBV7-6
cdr3_nt: TGTGCCAGCTCACCAAGGACAGAGCCCTACGAGCAGTACTTC; cdr3_aa: CASSPRTEPYEQYF; d_call: NA; j_call: TRBJ2-7; clone_size: NA; v_call: TRBV18
cdr3_nt: TGCGCCAGCAGCTCAAGGGACCTCTACAATGAGCAGTTCTTC; cdr3_aa: CASSSRDLYNEQFF; d_call: NA; j_call: TRBJ2-1; clone_size: few; v_call: TRBV5-1
cdr3_nt: TGTGCCAGCAGCCAGGGGGCGCGGGTAGATACGCAGTATTTT; cdr3_aa: CASSQGARVDTQYF; d_call: NA; j_call: TRBJ2-3; clone_size: few; v_call: TRBV3-1
cdr3_nt: TGTGCCACCCGACCTCCTACAGATACGCAGTATTTT; cdr3_aa: CATRPPTDTQYF; d_call: NA; j_call: TRBJ2-3; clone_size: NA; v_call: TRBV24-1
cdr3_nt: TGTGCCAGCAGCTTGGAGCAGGGCGTTAACTATGGCTACACCTTC; cdr3_aa: CASSLEQGVNYGYTF; d_call: NA; j_call: TRBJ1-2; clone_size: NA; v_call: TRBV5-4
cdr3_nt: TGTGCCAGCAGCGATCCTGCGGGGTGGTCTGAAGCTTTCTTT; cdr3_aa: CASSDPAGWSEAFF; d_call: NA; j_call: TRBJ1-1; clone_size: NA; v_call: TRBV6-1
cdr3_nt: TGTGCCAGCAGCTTGGGACCACAGGGATCCTACGAGCAGTACTTC; cdr3_aa: CASSLGPQGSYEQYF; d_call: NA; j_call: TRBJ2-7; clone_size: few; v_call: TRBV7-9
cdr3_nt: TGTGCCAGCAGCCAAGGGTCTTCTCGTGATACGCAGTATTTT; cdr3_aa: CASSQGSSRDTQYF; d_call: NA; j_call: TRBJ2-3; clone_size: NA; v_call: TRBV7-3
cdr3_nt: TGTGCCAGCAGTTATGACAGGGGACCTCCCGAGCAGTACTTC; cdr3_aa: CASSYDRGPPEQYF; d_call: TRBD1; j_call: TRBJ2-7; clone_size: few; v_call: TRBV2
cdr3_nt: TGTGCCAGCAGGGACTCGGACGTGAGTACCGGACTACCCAAAAACATTCAGTACTTC; cdr3_aa: CASRDSDVSTGLPKNIQYF; d_call: NA; j_call: TRBJ2-4; clone_size: few; v_call: TRBV7-2